The 22 T cell receptor beta chains below were found in one sample sequenced in a study of T cell responses to AZD1222 COVID-19 vaccine. The protocol was immunoSEQ multiplex PCR, while the TCRdb copy is restricted to in-frame clones and leaves out a portion. The sample contains 100,000 to 150,000 clones, less than 90% of which appear only once. Sequencing was performed on peripheral blood, taken on day 0 of AZD1222 vaccination. Receptor source: an adult in good health.

The chain joins TRBV7-2 to TRBJ1-2; 7 nucleotides match TRBD1. Germline loops: CDR1 SGHTA, CDR2 FQGNSA. V trimming: 5 bases; J trimming: 8 bases; junction bases outside the gene matches: 11. The CDR3 totals 14 residues. The CDR3: CASSGYMTGLGYTF. DNA of the CDR3: TGTGCCAGCAGCGGATATATGACAGGGTTGGGCTACACCTTC.

This clone appeared once. The rearrangement joins TRBV27 to TRBJ2-2, with 8 bases aligning to TRBD1. J gave up 6 bases and V 3 bases, and 9 bases lay outside the gene matches. The CDR3 length is 16 residues. CDR1 is MNHEY, CDR2 SMNVEV, per germline (reference sequence). The CDR3, as DNA: TGTGCCAGCAGTTTGGCCAGGGGGCTTGGTGCCGGGGAGCTGTTTTTT. Its protein is CASSLARGLGAGELFF.

This clone appeared a single time. V is TRBV5-6 and J is TRBJ1-2, with a tentative D call TRBD1 (5 bases). V dropped 3 bases and J dropped 4 bases, with 16 bases sitting between them. The CDR3 runs 15 residues. The germline gives CDR1 SGHDT, CDR2 YYEEEE. The CDR3 region is CASSSSQGVSYGYTF. CDR3 nucleotides: TGTGCCAGCAGCTCGTCCCAGGGTGTTAGCTATGGCTACACCTTC.

This clone has only a few counts. This chain joins TRBV19 and TRBJ1-4, with D hard to call. The CDR3 is 13 amino acids. V was clipped by 3 bases and J by 9 bases, with 11 bases between them. Germline CDR1 and CDR2: LNHDA and SQIVND (reference sequence). The CDR3: CASSMGGGKKLFF. For the CDR3, the DNA is TGTGCCAGTAGTATGGGCGGCGGCAAAAAACTGTTTTTT.

The rearrangement joins TRBV9 to TRBJ1-2; perhaps TRBD1 as D (6 bases). Germline values: CDR1 SGDLS, CDR2 YYNGEE. V lost 6 bases, J lost 8 bases, and 17 bases lay in between. The CDR3 is 13 amino acids. CDR3 in amino acids: CASMGGPWEGYTF. Written as DNA, the CDR3 is TGTGCCAGCATGGGGGGCCCATGGGAAGGCTACACCTTC.

The chain joins TRBV5-1 to TRBJ1-1, with 7 bases fitting TRBD1. With V trimmed by 4 bases and J by 13 bases, 16 bases remained unmatched. The CDR3 extends over 14 amino acids. The V gene's germline CDR1 is SGHRS and CDR2 YFSETQ. CDR3 residues: CASSPEQGPYRGFF. As DNA, the CDR3 is TGCGCCAGCAGCCCGGAACAGGGGCCATACCGGGGTTTCTTT.

V and J are TRBV5-5 and TRBJ2-6; the D is unclear. The V gene's germline CDR1 is SGHKS and CDR2 YYEKEE (reference sequence). The CDR3 extends over 16 amino acids. V gave up 0 bases and J gave up 0 bases, with 7 bases separating them. The CDR3 nucleotides read TGTGCCAGCAGCTTGGAGGTGAGCTCTGGGGCCAACGTCCTGACTTTC. It specifies CASSLEVSSGANVLTF. Using reference TRBV5-5 and TRBJ2-6 for the parts outside the CDR3, the full variable domain is DAGVTQSPTHLIKTRGQQVTLRCSPISGHKSVSWYQQVLGQGPQFIFQYYEKEERGRGNFPDRFSARQFPNYSSELNVNALLLGDSALYLCASSLEVSSGANVLTFGAGSRLTVL.

V usage is TRBV25-1 and J usage is TRBJ2-7, with D possibly being TRBD2 (5 bases). Germline lookup yields CDR1 MGHDK and CDR2 SYGVNS. Trimming removed 2 bases from V and 3 bases from J, with 11 bases in between. The CDR3 is 14 residues long. The CDR3 here is CASSEGGRIYEQYF. In DNA form, the CDR3 reads TGTGCCAGCAGTGAAGGTGGGAGAATCTACGAGCAGTACTTC.

The sample holds a few counts of this clone. This chain links TRBV7-2 with TRBJ1-6; 7 bases map to TRBD1. V shed 3 bases and J 6 bases; nucleotides not matched to a gene: 5. The germline V gene has CDR1 SGHTA and CDR2 FQGNSA. The CDR3 is 15 residues long. CDR3 region: CASSLYPGGNSPLHF. CDR3 sequence (DNA): TGTGCCAGCAGCTTGTATCCAGGGGGTAATTCACCCCTCCACTTT.

A few counts support this clone. CDR3 nucleotide sequence: TGTGCCAGCAGTTACTCTGGGGGGCACAGGAACACTGAAGCTTTCTTT. It yields the protein CASSYSGGHRNTEAFF. The V and J genes are TRBV6-5 and TRBJ1-1; maybe TRBD1 (6 bases). The CDR3 is 16 residues long. Trimming removed 0 bases from V and 1 base from J, with 12 bases in between. Per germline, CDR1 MNHEY and CDR2 SVGAGI.

J is TRBJ2-3 and V is TRBV6-2 or TRBV6-3; D is undetermined. Germline CDR1 reads MNHEY; CDR2 reads SVGEGT. Trimming took off 0 bases at V and 5 bases at J, with 3 bases between the two ends. The CDR3 runs 12 residues. CDR3 protein: CASSYSKDTQYF. In DNA form, the CDR3 reads TGTGCCAGCAGTTACTCGAAAGATACGCAGTATTTT.

The chain combines TRBV7-8 with TRBJ2-7; TRBD2 aligns across 15 bases. This CDR3 contains 15 residues. The V gene end was trimmed by 5 bases and the J gene end by 2 bases; junction bases not matched to a gene: 1. Germline V gene data show CDR1 as SGHVS and CDR2 as FQNEAQ. The CDR3 loop reads CASSGTSGRTYEQYF. In DNA form, the CDR3 reads TGTGCCAGCAGCGGGACTAGCGGGAGGACCTACGAGCAGTACTTC.

A remark on this clone: Lacking the conserved final phenylalanine or tryptophan, this CDR3 likely reflects a read error. The DNA is omitted, as the CDR3 cannot be located on it reliably, and the CDR3 follows TCRdb's listing. This chain links TRBV23-1 with TRBJ1-2; no DNA check was done on the table's D call, TRBD1. TRBV23-1 is marked as an open reading frame, function uncertain. The CDR3 numbers 11 amino acids, ends counted. The CDR3 sequence: CASSQSKDRDS.

This chain joins TRBV7-2 and TRBJ1-1; 7 bases agree with TRBD1. In germline, CDR1 is SGHTA, CDR2 FQGNSA. The length of the CDR3 is 15 residues. J gave up 0 bases and V 5 bases, and 6 bases lay outside the gene matches. CDR3 coding DNA: TGTGCCAGCAGCACCCGACAGGGCTTGAACACTGAAGCTTTCTTT. This translates into CASSTRQGLNTEAFF.

Of note for this clone: The same CDR3 also results from other DNA sequences found in this sample. This chain uses TRBV5-1 with TRBJ1-4, with TRBD1 matching over 8 bases. V lost 4 bases, J lost 7 bases, and 6 bases stayed unmatched. The CDR3 loop spans 14 amino acids. Germline CDR1 and CDR2: SGHRS and YFSETQ. CDR3 protein: CASSLGQGGEKLFF. The CDR3 DNA follows: TGCGCCAGCAGCCTCGGACAGGGCGGTGAAAAACTGTTTTTT.

This clone was observed once. This chain joins TRBV2 and TRBJ2-3; tentatively, D is TRBD1 or TRBD2 (5 bases each). V lost 4 bases and J lost 1, with 9 bases in between. Germline values: CDR1 SNHLY, CDR2 FYNNEI. CDR3 length: 14 residues. CDR3 sequence reads: CASSGGFGTDTQYF. The CDR3 DNA sequence: TGTGCCAGCAGTGGGGGGTTCGGCACAGATACGCAGTATTTT.

The rearrangement uses TRBV30 and TRBJ1-5; 7 nucleotides match TRBD1. The CDR3 runs 13 residues. Per the germline V gene, CDR1 is GTSNPN and CDR2 is SVGIG (reference sequence). J was trimmed by 5 bases and V by 2 bases; bases with no gene match: 3. CDR3 nucleotides: TGTGCCTGGAGTATTCAGGGGGATCAGCCCCAGCATTTT. Amino acid sequence: CAWSIQGDQPQHF.

The chain carries TRBV25-1 and TRBJ2-5; D is possibly TRBD2 (5 bases). V lost 5 bases to trimming and J lost 4 bases, with 17 bases between them. This CDR3 is built from 15 residues. CDR1 and CDR2 from the germline V gene are MGHDK and SYGVNS. The CDR3 is CASSLLEESAETQYF. CDR3 coding DNA: TGTGCCAGCAGTCTACTAGAGGAGTCTGCAGAGACCCAGTACTTC.

The chain combines TRBV29-1 with TRBJ1-6, with TRBD1 matching over 7 bases. This CDR3 has 14 residues. With 7 bases clipped from V and 6 bases from J, the junction kept 9 bases outside the gene matches. The V gene's germline CDR1 is SQVTM and CDR2 ANQGSEA. In nucleotides, the CDR3 is TGCAGCGCCACGACAGGGAGTATTAATTCACCCCTCCACTTT. It translates to CSATTGSINSPLHF.

The chain recombines TRBV6-1 with TRBJ2-7; no clear D. V lost 0 bases, J lost 2 bases, and 8 bases lay in between. The CDR3 spans 14 residues. The germline V gene has CDR1 MNHNS and CDR2 SASEGT. CDR3 sequence (DNA): TGTGCCAGCAGTGAAGCCCACATGCCCTACGAGCAGTACTTC. Its protein is CASSEAHMPYEQYF.

The rearrangement uses TRBV7-2 and TRBJ2-7, with D perhaps TRBD1 (5 bases). CDR3 length: 14 residues. Trimming pared 0 bases from V and 7 bases from J, leaving 13 bases between. Germline CDR1 is SGHTA and CDR2 is FQGNSA. Here the CDR3 DNA reads TGTGCCAGCAGCTTAGCCCAAGGGGTTTTAGAGCAGTACTTC. Its protein product is CASSLAQGVLEQYF. Full variable domain (remainder filled in from reference TRBV7-2 and TRBJ2-7): GAGVSQSPSNKVTEKGKDVELRCDPISGHTALYWYRQSLGQGLEFLIYFQGNSAPDKSGLPSDRFSAERTGGSVSTLTIQRTQQEDSAVYLCASSLAQGVLEQYFGPGTRLTVT.

A remark on this clone: At one end, the junction sequence differs from germline, possibly due to a read error. The rearrangement links TRBV4-1 to TRBJ2-7; 7 bases align to TRBD2. Germline CDR1 is MGHRA and CDR2 is YSYEKL. CDR3 length: 16 residues. CDR3 region: CASRAKIGGSSDEQYF. The CDR3 DNA follows: TGCGCCAGCAGGGCGAAAATTGGCGGGAGCTCCGACGAGCAGTACTTC.